This TCR beta chain was sequenced in a study of response to subunit inactivated influenza vaccine. Study findings and constraints: With each seasonal influenza vaccination, the authors suggested, few new T cells are recruited.

V gave up 6 bases and J gave up 8 bases, with 13 bases separating them. The CDR3 extends over 12 amino acids. The V gene's germline CDR1 is MDHEN and CDR2 SYDVKM. TCRdb used MiXCR to reprocess the RT-PCR reads, holding one entry per CDR3 protein. The sample includes roughly 630,000 distinct CDR3 sequences, around 15% of them seen just once. In its sample, this clonotype was seen a few times. Its specificity is unknown. The chain joins TRBV28 to TRBJ1-2; TRBD1 might be the D (6 bases). The sequences come from PBMCs from blood, collected 14 to 15 days before vaccination. The TCR was taken from a man aged 45 to 65 who received an inactivated influenza vaccine. CDR3: CASSTTGSGYTF. The CDR3 DNA sequence: TGTGCCAGCAGCACGACAGGTAGCGGCTACACCTTC.